This TCR beta chain was captured in a study of blood T cell repertoires in COVID-19. On the study more broadly: Sites across the United States, Italy and Spain contributed samples from acute and convalescent COVID-19. PBMCs, B-cell-depleted T cells, or T cells were the source of the cDNA or gDNA that made up the material.

As processed by the authors: Amplification with reference gene primers provided the estimates of nucleated cell counts. TCRdb keeps only in-frame clones here, not all; method: immunoSEQ multiplex PCR. That table is the source of V, J and clone size, and D and trimming were worked out from the DNA. Of roughly 200,000 clones in the sample, roughly 79% were seen once. Germline V gene data show CDR1 as SGHDT and CDR2 as YYEEEE. The CDR3 length is 16 residues. V shed 3 bases and J 2 bases; nucleotides not matched to a gene: 10. Seattle enrolled patients during active infection and tracked them longitudinally.

The source of this sequence is a woman aged 40-49 years with COVID-19, enrolled during active disease. The chain employs TRBV5-6 and TRBJ2-7; TRBD2 agrees at 8 bases. Sequenced input: peripheral blood. CDR3 residues: CASSSGGGGLTYEQYV. The DNA of the CDR3 is TGTGCCAGCAGCTCGGGAGGGGGGGGTCTAACCTACGAGCAGTACGTC.